Listed here is a single TCR beta chain. It has no known antigen specificity. No qualities accompany the bases; no much larger clone lies one base away. This sample was taken from a study of somatic mutations in cytotoxic T cells in rheumatoid arthritis (TCRdb year 2017). At the level of the whole study: Patient peripheral blood (just under 31 ml EDTA) was drawn right after diagnosis and before any treatment started. The study asked whether expanded CD8+ T-cell clones in newly diagnosed, untreated rheumatoid arthritis carry somatic mutations, and used TCRB deep sequencing to characterize clonality. A total of some 62 rheumatoid arthritis patients and about 20 healthy controls underwent TCRB deep sequencing. A FACSAria II or Sony SH800 was used to flow-sort some V beta antibody-stained T-cell populations at nearly 100% purity, and TCRB sequencing was also done on sorted V beta1+ cells. Patient and control groups had essentially identical median ages. Overall study outcomes, separate from this receptor: An increase of CD8+ clonality with age was seen in patients (Spearman r ~ 0.49) but not in healthy controls. The slight TRBV07 underrepresentation in patients was not adjusted for multiple comparisons. In 8 out of 65 patients, more than 20% of CD8+ cells belonged to the largest CD8+ clone, while several identical CD8+ TCRB sequences were shared between blood and synovial fluid. It was unknown which antigens the expanded CD8+ clones targeted, and their absence from virus-specific databases did not exclude viral specificity. Rheumatoid arthritis patients and age-matched healthy controls did not significantly differ in CD8+ T-cell clonality.

CD4+ and CD8+ cells were isolated by positive magnetic bead selection on an AutoMACS, and purity was checked by flow cytometry. A TCR V beta antibody panel was used in flow cytometry to screen first for clonal expansions, which were then characterized by TCRB deep sequencing of sorted CD8+ fractions. Peripheral blood mononuclear cells were isolated by Ficoll-Paque PLUS density gradient separation. Using Nucleospin Tissue or Tissue XS kits, DNA was extracted from CD4-enriched, CD8-enriched or PBMC samples, with quantification by a Qubit 2.0 fluorometer. V lost 2 bases and J lost 3 bases, and the count of bases not matched to a germline gene is 3. From the cysteine through the phenylalanine, the CDR3 covers 15 amino acids. Just CDR3 DNA is preserved here, 45 bases in frame from base 1. CDR1 and CDR2, looked up from the germline V gene, are SGHNT and YENEEA. The immunoSEQ assay was applied to genomic DNA for TCRB CDR3 sequencing. From the authors' description of their analysis: Patient CD8+ clones larger than 1% were compared against published virus-specific TCRB sequences, and only a few matched. Analyses were restricted to productive TCRB rearrangements. Clonality was calculated as a Shannon entropy-based productive clonality index, and a clone was defined by a unique TCRB CDR3 sequence. Repertoire overlap for a pair of samples was computed from each clone's template counts relative to total templates per sample. V-gene usage from TCRB sequencing and V-gene usage measured by flow cytometry were correlated (Spearman r of over 0.6). The table was pulled from immuneACCESS by TCRdb, which kept in-frame rearrangements only. Such tables lose some clones; where checked, under half of the loss comes from unresolved V genes, and the rest has no known cause. V and J calls plus clone size are reproduced from that table; the DNA served to infer D and trimming. The sample includes about 15,000 clones, with approximately 82% observed a single time. The top ten clonotypes cover roughly a fifth of the sample.

The rearrangement combines TRBV11-3 with TRBJ2-2; the junction holds 7 bases that match TRBD1. Sequencing was performed on CD8+ T cells sorted from blood. This sequence was found in an adult with rheumatoid arthritis. CDR3 reads: CASSLWDRDTGELFF. The DNA sequence follows: TGTGCCAGCAGCTTATGGGACAGAGACACCGGGGAGCTGTTTTTT.